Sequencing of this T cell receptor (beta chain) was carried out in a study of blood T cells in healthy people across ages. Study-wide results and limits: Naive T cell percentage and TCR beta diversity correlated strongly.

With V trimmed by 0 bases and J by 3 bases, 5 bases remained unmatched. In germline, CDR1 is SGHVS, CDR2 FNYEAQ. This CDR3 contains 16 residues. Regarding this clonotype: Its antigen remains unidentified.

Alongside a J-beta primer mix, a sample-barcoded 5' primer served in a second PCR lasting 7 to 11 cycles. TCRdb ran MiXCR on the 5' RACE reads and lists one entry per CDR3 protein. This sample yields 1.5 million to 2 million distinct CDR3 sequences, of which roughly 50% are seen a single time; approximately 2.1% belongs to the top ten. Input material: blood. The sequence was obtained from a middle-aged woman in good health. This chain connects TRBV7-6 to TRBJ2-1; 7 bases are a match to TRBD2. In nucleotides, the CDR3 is TGTGCCAGCAGCTTAGCTTGGGAGGGGCGCTACAATGAGCAGTTCTTC. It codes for CASSLAWEGRYNEQFF. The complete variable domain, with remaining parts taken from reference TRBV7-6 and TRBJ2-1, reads GAGVSQSPRYKVTKRGQDVALRCDPISGHVSLYWYRQALGQGPEFLTYFNYEAQQDKSGLPNDRFSAERPEGSISTLTIQRTEQRDSAMYRCASSLAWEGRYNEQFFGPGTRLTVL.